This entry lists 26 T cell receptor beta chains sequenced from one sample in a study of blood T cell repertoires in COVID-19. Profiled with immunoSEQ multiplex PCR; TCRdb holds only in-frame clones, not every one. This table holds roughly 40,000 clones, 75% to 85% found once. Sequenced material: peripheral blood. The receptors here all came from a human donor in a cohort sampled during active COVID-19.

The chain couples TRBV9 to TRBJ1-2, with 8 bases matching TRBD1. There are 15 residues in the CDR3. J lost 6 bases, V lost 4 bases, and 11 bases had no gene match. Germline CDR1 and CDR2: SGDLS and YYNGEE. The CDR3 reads CASSLGTGGRDGYTF. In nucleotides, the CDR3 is TGTGCCAGCAGCCTCGGGACAGGAGGTAGGGATGGCTACACCTTC.

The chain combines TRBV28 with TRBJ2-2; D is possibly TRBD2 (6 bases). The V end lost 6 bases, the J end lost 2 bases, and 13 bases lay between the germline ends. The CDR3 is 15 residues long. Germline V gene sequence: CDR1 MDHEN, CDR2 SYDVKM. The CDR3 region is CASRRLGPNTGELFF. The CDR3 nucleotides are TGTGCCAGCAGAAGACTAGGCCCTAACACCGGGGAGCTGTTTTTT.

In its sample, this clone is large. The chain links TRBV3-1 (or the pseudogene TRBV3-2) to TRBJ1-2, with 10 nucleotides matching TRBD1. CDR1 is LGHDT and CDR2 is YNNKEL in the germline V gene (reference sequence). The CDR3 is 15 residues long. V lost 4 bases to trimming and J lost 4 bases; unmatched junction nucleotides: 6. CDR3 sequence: CASSPEGTGVYGYTF. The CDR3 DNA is TGTGCCAGCAGCCCGGAAGGGACAGGGGTCTATGGCTACACCTTC.

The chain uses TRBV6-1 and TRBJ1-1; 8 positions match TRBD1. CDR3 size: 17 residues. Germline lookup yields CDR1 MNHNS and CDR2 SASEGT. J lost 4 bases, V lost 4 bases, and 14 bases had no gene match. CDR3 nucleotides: TGTGCCAGCAGTGCCGAACGGACAGGGATCGTTCGCACTGAAGCTTTCTTT. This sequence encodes CASSAERTGIVRTEAFF.

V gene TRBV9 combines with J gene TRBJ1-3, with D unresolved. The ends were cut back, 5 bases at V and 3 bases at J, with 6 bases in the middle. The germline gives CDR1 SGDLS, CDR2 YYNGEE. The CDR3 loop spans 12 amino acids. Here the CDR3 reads CASSQVGNTIYF. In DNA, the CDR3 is TGTGCCAGCAGTCAGGTTGGAAACACCATATATTTT.

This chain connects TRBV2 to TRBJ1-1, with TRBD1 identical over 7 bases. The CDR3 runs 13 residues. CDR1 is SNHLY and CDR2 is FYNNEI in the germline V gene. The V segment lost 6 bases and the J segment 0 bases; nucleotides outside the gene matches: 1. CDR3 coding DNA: TGTGCCAGCAGACAGGGGATGAACACTGAAGCTTTCTTT. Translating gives CASRQGMNTEAFF.

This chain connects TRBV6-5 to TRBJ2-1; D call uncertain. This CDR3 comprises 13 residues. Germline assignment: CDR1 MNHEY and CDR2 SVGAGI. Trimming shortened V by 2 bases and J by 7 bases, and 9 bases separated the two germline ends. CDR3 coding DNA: TGTGCCAGCAGTTACCCAGCGACGAATGAGCAGTTCTTC. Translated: CASSYPATNEQFF.

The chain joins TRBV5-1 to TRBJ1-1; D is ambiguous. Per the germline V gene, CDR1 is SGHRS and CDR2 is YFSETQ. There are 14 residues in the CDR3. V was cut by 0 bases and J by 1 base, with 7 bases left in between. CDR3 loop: CASSLATANTEAFF. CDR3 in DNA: TGCGCCAGCAGCTTGGCAACAGCGAACACTGAAGCTTTCTTT.

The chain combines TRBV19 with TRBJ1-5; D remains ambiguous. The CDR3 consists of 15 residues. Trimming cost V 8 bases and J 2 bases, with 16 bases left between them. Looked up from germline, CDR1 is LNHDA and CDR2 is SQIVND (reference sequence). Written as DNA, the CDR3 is TGTGCCAGTTCGATTGACCCCCAGGGCAATCAGCCCCAGCATTTT. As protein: CASSIDPQGNQPQHF.

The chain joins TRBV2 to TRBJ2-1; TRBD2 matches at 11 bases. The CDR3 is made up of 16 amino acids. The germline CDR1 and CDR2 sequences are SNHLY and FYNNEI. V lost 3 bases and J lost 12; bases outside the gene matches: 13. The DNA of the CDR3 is TGTGCCAGCAGTGAGTCTAGCCTAGCGGGAGGCCTTGGGCAGTTCTTC. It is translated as CASSESSLAGGLGQFF.

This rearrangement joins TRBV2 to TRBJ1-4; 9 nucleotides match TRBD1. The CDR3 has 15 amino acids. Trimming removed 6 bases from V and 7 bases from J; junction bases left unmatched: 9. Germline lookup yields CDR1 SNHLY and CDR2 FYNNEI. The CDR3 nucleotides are TGTGCCAGCAGGCGGGACAGGGCGATGAGTGAAAAACTGTTTTTT. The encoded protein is CASRRDRAMSEKLFF.

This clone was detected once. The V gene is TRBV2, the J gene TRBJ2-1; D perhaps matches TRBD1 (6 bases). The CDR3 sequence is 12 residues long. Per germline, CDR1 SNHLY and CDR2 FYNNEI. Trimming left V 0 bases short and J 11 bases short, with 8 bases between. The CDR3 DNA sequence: TGTGCCAGCAGTGAAGCTGGACAGCAGCAGTTCTTC. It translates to CASSEAGQQQFF.

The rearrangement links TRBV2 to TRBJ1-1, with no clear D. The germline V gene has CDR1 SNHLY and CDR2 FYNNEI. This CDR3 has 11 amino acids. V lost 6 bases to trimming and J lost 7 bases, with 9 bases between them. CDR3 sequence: CASRAGSEAFF. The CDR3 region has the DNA TGTGCCAGCAGGGCGGGTAGTGAAGCTTTCTTT.

CDR3 amino acids: CASSQDQGQSYNEQFF. The DNA for the CDR3 is TGTGCCAGCAGCCAAGATCAAGGACAGTCCTACAATGAGCAGTTCTTC. V is TRBV4-2 and J is TRBJ2-1, with D possibly TRBD1 on 6 matching bases. The V end lost 0 bases, the J end lost 1 base, and 10 bases lay between the germline ends. CDR1 LGHNA and CDR2 YNFKEQ come from the germline V gene. The CDR3 length is 16 residues.

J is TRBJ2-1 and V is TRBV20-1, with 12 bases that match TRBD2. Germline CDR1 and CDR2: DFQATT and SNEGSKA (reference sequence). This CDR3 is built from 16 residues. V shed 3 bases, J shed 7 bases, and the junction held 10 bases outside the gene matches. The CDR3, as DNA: TGCAGTGCTAGTATGCCCCGACTAGCGGGGGCGAATGAGCAGTTCTTC. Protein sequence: CSASMPRLAGANEQFF.

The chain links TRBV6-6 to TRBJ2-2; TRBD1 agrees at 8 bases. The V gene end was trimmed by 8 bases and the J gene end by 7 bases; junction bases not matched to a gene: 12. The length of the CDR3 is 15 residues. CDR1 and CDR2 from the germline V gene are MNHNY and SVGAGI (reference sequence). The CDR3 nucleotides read TGTGCCAGCTCGACGGACAGGGTGAAGGTCGGGGAGCTGTTTTTT. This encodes CASSTDRVKVGELFF.

The CDR3 loop is CASSLDGGNEQYF. The CDR3 coding sequence is TGTGCCAGCAGCTTAGATGGCGGGAACGAGCAGTACTTC. J is TRBJ2-7 and V is TRBV7-9; maybe TRBD2 (6 bases). The germline gives CDR1 SEHNR, CDR2 FQNEAQ (reference sequence). Deletions cut 1 base from V and 5 bases from J, with 9 bases between. The CDR3 has 13 amino acids.

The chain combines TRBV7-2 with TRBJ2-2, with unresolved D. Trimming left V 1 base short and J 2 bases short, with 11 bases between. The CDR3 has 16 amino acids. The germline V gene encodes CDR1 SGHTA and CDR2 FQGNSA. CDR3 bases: TGTGCCAGCAGCTTAGAGAGTTCGGGTAACACCGGGGAGCTGTTTTTT. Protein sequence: CASSLESSGNTGELFF.

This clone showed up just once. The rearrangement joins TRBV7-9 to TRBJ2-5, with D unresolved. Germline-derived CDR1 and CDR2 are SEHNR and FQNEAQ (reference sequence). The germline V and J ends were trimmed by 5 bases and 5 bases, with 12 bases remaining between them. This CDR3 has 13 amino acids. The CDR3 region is CASSKESLETQYF. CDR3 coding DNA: TGTGCCAGCAGCAAGGAGTCTCTTGAGACCCAGTACTTC.

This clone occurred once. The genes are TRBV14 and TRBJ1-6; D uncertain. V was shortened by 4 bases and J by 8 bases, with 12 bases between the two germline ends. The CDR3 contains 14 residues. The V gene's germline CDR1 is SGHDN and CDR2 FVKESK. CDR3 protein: CASSPGIADSPLHF. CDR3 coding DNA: TGTGCCAGCAGCCCCGGGATAGCAGATTCACCCCTCCACTTT.

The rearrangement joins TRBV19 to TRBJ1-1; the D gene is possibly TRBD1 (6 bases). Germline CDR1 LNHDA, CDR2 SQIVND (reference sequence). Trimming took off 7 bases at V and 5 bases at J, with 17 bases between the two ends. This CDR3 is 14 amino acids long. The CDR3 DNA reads TGTGCCAGTACTCAACAGGGTGTGGGGACTGAAGCTTTCTTT. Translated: CASTQQGVGTEAFF. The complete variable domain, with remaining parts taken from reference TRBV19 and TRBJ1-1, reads DGGITQSPKYLFRKEGQNVTLSCEQNLNHDAMYWYRQDPGQGLRLIYYSQIVNDFQKGDIAEGYSVSREKKESFPLTVTSAQKNPTAFYLCASTQQGVGTEAFFGQGTRLTVV.

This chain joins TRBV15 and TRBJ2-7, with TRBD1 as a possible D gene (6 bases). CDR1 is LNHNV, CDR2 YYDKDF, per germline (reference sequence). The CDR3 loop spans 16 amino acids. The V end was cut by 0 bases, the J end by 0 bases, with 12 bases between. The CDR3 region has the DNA TGTGCCACCAGCAGAGATATTCAGGGGCACTCCTACGAGCAGTACTTC. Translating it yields CATSRDIQGHSYEQYF.

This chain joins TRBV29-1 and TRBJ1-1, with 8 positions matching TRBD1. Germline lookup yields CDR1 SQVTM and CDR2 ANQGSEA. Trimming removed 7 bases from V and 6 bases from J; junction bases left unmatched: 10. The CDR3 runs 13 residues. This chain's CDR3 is CSDSQGASSEAFF. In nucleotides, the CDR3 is TGCAGCGATTCGCAGGGGGCATCTTCTGAAGCTTTCTTT.

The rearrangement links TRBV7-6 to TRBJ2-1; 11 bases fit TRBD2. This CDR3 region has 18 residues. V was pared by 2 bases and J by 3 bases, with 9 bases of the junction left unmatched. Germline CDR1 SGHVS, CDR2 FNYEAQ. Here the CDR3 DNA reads TGTGCCAGCAGCTTAATTGGTAGCGGGAGGGCGAGCTACAATGAGCAGTTCTTC. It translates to CASSLIGSGRASYNEQFF.

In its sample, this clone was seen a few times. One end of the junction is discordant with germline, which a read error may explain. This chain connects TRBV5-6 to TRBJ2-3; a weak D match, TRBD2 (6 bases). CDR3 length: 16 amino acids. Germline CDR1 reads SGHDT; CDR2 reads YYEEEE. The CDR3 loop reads CASSLMGGAGTYTQYF. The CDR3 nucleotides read TGTGCCAGCAGCTTGATGGGCGGGGCTGGCACATATACGCAGTATTTT.

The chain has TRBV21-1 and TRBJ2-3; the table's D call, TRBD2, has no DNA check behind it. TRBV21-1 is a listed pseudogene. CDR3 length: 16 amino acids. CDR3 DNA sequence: TGTGCCAGCAGCAAACGTCCCCAGAGGAGCACAGATACGCAGTATTTT. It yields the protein CASSKRPQRSTDTQYF.